The 30 T cell receptor beta chains presented below share a single source sample, sequenced in a study of liver allograft versus peripheral blood T cells. Study-wide background: Comparisons were made between T cell receptor repertoires found in transplanted livers and those circulating in recipients' peripheral blood.

A single record per CDR3 protein comes from TCRdb applying MiXCR to the reads. The sample carries about 16,000 distinct CDR3 sequences, 20% to 25% recorded once. The receptors come from a human patient who had a liver transplant. Some T cells may trace back to the graft donor.

This clonotype has a count of ten or more. This rearrangement joins TRBV6-1 to TRBJ1-2, with D maybe TRBD1 (5 bases). Trimming left V 2 bases short and J 2 bases short, with 12 bases between. There are 15 residues in the CDR3. Germline V gene lookup returns CDR1 MNHNS and CDR2 SASEGT. This CDR3 reads CASSEYSGGNYGYTF. Here the CDR3 DNA reads TGTGCCAGCAGTGAATATTCCGGGGGGAACTATGGCTACACCTTC.

This clonotype has just a few counts. The chain links TRBV19 to TRBJ1-2, with a possible D match to TRBD1 (5 bases). There are 12 residues in the CDR3. The germline CDR1 and CDR2 sequences are LNHDA and SQIVND (reference sequence). Trimming took 4 bases from V and 8 from J, leaving 11 bases between them. Written as DNA, the CDR3 is TGTGCCAGTAGTACAGGGATATCAGGCTACACCTTC. Its translation is CASSTGISGYTF.

As regards this clonotype: It may be a read error: a sequence one base away is much more abundant. The chain joins TRBV6-1 to TRBJ1-6; 8 bases line up with TRBD1. CDR3 size: 17 residues. Germline CDR1 MNHNS, CDR2 SASEGT. Here the CDR3 reads CASSPDRVRTYNSPLRF. In nucleotides, the CDR3 is TGTGCCAGCAGCCCGGACAGGGTCCGGACCTATAATTCACCCCTCCGCTTT.

This clonotype came up a few times. This chain uses TRBV19 with TRBJ2-7, with D perhaps TRBD1 (6 bases). This CDR3 has 13 amino acids. CDR1 LNHDA and CDR2 SQIVND come from the germline V gene (reference sequence). V was shortened by 2 bases and J by 4 bases, with 9 bases between the two germline ends. The DNA for the CDR3 is TGTGCCAGTAGTATACAAGGGGGATACGAGCAGTACTTC. As protein: CASSIQGGYEQYF.

This clonotype was found many times. The rearrangement links TRBV5-4 to TRBJ1-1, with TRBD1 identical over 7 bases. The junction had 7 bases not matched to a gene; V was cut back by 6 bases and J by 2 bases. This CDR3 has 14 residues. From germline, CDR1 is SGHNT and CDR2 YYREEE (reference sequence). CDR3 residues: CASIETGKNTEAFF. The CDR3, as DNA: TGTGCCAGCATCGAGACAGGGAAAAACACTGAAGCTTTCTTT. The full variable domain, in which reference TRBV5-4 and TRBJ1-1 provide the parts outside the CDR3, is ETGVTQSPTHLIKTRGQQVTLRCSSQSGHNTVSWYQQALGQGPQFIFQYYREEENGRGNFPPRFSGLQFPNYSSELNVNALELDDSALYLCASIETGKNTEAFFGQGTRLTVV.

The rearrangement uses TRBV15 and TRBJ2-4; D is perhaps TRBD2 (6 bases). Trimming took off 0 bases at V and 2 bases at J, with 14 bases between the two ends. The length of the CDR3 is 17 residues. Germline lookup yields CDR1 LNHNV and CDR2 YYDKDF (reference sequence). The CDR3 loop reads CATSRDLLRGTKNIQYF. CDR3 nucleotides: TGTGCCACCAGCAGAGATTTACTACGGGGGACCAAAAACATTCAGTACTTC.

This sequence joins TRBV28 and TRBJ1-2, with D possibly TRBD1 on 6 matching bases. This CDR3 is 16 amino acids long. Germline V gene lookup returns CDR1 MDHEN and CDR2 SYDVKM. Trimming pared 5 bases from V and 2 bases from J, leaving 18 bases between. CDR3 nucleotides: TGTGCCAGCAGTGGGGGGGGGTTACAGGGCAACTATGGCTACACCTTC. The encoded protein is CASSGGGLQGNYGYTF.

This clonotype has a count of ten or more. The chain combines TRBV7-2 with TRBJ1-1, with D perhaps TRBD1 (5 bases). This CDR3 is 13 amino acids long. V was cut by 6 bases and J by 5 bases, with 13 bases left in between. The germline V gene has CDR1 SGHTA and CDR2 FQGNSA. CDR3 nucleotides: TGTGCCAGCAGACGTAGCGGGGGGACTGAAGCTTTCTTT. Amino acid sequence: CASRRSGGTEAFF.

The CDR3 DNA sequence: TGTGCCAGCAGTTTATTGCGGGGGGGCCGTGAGCAGTTCTTC. Encoded protein: CASSLLRGGREQFF. The rearrangement joins TRBV7-2 to TRBJ2-1; 9 nucleotides match TRBD2. CDR3 size: 14 residues. The germline gives CDR1 SGHTA, CDR2 FQGNSA. The junction had 9 bases not matched to a gene; V was cut back by 6 bases and J by 9 bases.

This clonotype has just a few counts. The chain combines TRBV28 with TRBJ2-1; 14 bases are shared with TRBD2. Trimming removed 10 bases from V and 7 bases from J; junction bases left unmatched: 12. CDR1 and CDR2 (germline): MDHEN, SYDVKM. The CDR3 totals 16 residues. CDR3 nucleotide sequence: TGTGCCACCCACATTTCCGGGACTAGCGGGAGTAATGAGCAGTTCTTC. Protein sequence: CATHISGTSGSNEQFF.

This clonotype was found a few times. The DNA for the CDR3 is TGTGCCAGTAGTATAGCCGGTGACAGGGTGGTTCAGCCCCAGCATTTT. It codes for CASSIAGDRVVQPQHF. The chain links TRBV19 to TRBJ1-5, with 7 bases that match TRBD1. Germline V gene data show CDR1 as LNHDA and CDR2 as SQIVND (reference sequence). The V and J ends lost 1 base and 6 bases, in that order; junction bases with no gene match: 9. This CDR3 is 16 amino acids long. The full variable domain, completed using reference TRBV19 and TRBJ1-5, is DGGITQSPKYLFRKEGQNVTLSCEQNLNHDAMYWYRQDPGQGLRLIYYSQIVNDFQKGDIAEGYSVSREKKESFPLTVTSAQKNPTAFYLCASSIAGDRVVQPQHFGDGTRLSIL.

The V gene is TRBV7-3, the J gene TRBJ2-1; 9 bases map to TRBD1. CDR1 is SGHTA and CDR2 is FQGTGA in the germline V gene. This CDR3 spans 15 amino acids. Trimming at V came to 5 bases and at J to 9 bases, leaving 11 bases not matched to a gene. The CDR3 coding sequence is TGTGCCAGCAGCCGTACAGGGGGCGGACTCGGTGAGCAGTTCTTC. Translation: CASSRTGGGLGEQFF.

This clonotype is labeled as medium-sized. The chain carries TRBV10-3 and TRBJ1-1; 7 bases agree with TRBD1. The CDR3 runs 14 residues. Per the germline V gene, CDR1 is ENHRY and CDR2 is SYGVKD. V shed 3 bases and J 5 bases; nucleotides not matched to a gene: 6. The CDR3 protein is CAISDLGQRTEAFF. For the CDR3, the DNA is TGTGCCATCAGTGACTTGGGACAGCGGACTGAAGCTTTCTTT.

The genes are TRBV14 and TRBJ2-2; D remains ambiguous. V was cut by 3 bases and J by 7 bases, with 12 bases left in between. The CDR3 length is 14 residues. Germline CDR1 reads SGHDN; CDR2 reads FVKESK. CDR3 sequence (DNA): TGTGCCAGCAGCCATAACCGACGGGTCGGGGAGCTGTTTTTT. Protein product: CASSHNRRVGELFF. The full variable domain, with the rest looked up from reference TRBV14 and TRBJ2-2, is EAGVTQFPSHSVIEKGQTVTLRCDPISGHDNLYWYRRVMGKEIKFLLHFVKESKQDESGMPNNRFLAERTGGTYSTLKVQPAELEDSGVYFCASSHNRRVGELFFGEGSRLTVL.

This clonotype was detected many times. The genes are TRBV27 and TRBJ2-1; 7 bases fit TRBD1. Germline V gene lookup returns CDR1 MNHEY and CDR2 SMNVEV (reference sequence). This CDR3 comprises 15 residues. The V segment lost 5 bases and the J segment 6 bases; nucleotides outside the gene matches: 10. This chain's CDR3 is CASSLRQGVVNEQFF. In DNA, the CDR3 is TGTGCCAGCAGTCTACGACAGGGTGTAGTCAATGAGCAGTTCTTC.

Points on this clonotype: A single base separates this from a much larger clone, so it may be a read error. The chain combines TRBV7-2 with TRBJ2-1; no definite D call. In germline, CDR1 is SGHTA, CDR2 FQGNSA. This CDR3 spans 13 amino acids. The CDR3 spells CASNLFRDNEQFF. In DNA, the CDR3 is TGTGCCAGCAACTTATTCCGTGACAATGAGCAGTTCTTC.

This clonotype is termed medium-sized. The rearrangement joins TRBV6-6 to TRBJ2-6; tentatively, D is TRBD1 (6 bases). Germline CDR1 reads MNHNY; CDR2 reads SVGAGI (reference sequence). The germline V and J ends were trimmed by 3 bases and 0 bases, with 15 bases remaining between them. The CDR3 length is 18 residues. The CDR3 DNA follows: TGTGCCAGCAGTTATCAGGACAGCGCACGCTCTGGGGCCAACGTCCTGACTTTC. Its protein is CASSYQDSARSGANVLTF.

This clonotype has more than one count but fewer than ten. V gene TRBV7-2 combines with J gene TRBJ2-7, with TRBD2 as a possible D gene (5 bases). This CDR3 is built from 12 residues. Looked up from germline, CDR1 is SGHTA and CDR2 is FQGNSA. V shed 3 bases and J shed 7 bases, with 10 bases lying between them. CDR3 in DNA: TGTGCCAGCAGCTTCCCCTCGGGGGAGCAGTACTTC. Protein product: CASSFPSGEQYF.

This clonotype occurred many times. The rearrangement uses TRBV7-2 and TRBJ2-7; TRBD1 matches 8 bases. The germline V gene encodes CDR1 SGHTA and CDR2 FQGNSA. V was pared by 4 bases and J by 1 base, with 6 bases of the junction left unmatched. The CDR3 runs to 15 residues. This CDR3 is CASSSPDRGSYEQYF. The DNA for the CDR3 is TGTGCCAGCAGCTCCCCCGACAGGGGTTCCTACGAGCAGTACTTC.

This clonotype was seen repeatedly, ten times or more. The chain combines TRBV6-1 with TRBJ2-2; TRBD1 might be the D (5 bases). The CDR3 loop spans 15 amino acids. Trimming removed 7 bases at V and 1 base at J, with 13 bases between. Germline V gives CDR1 MNHNS, CDR2 SASEGT. CDR3 nucleotide sequence: TGTGCCAGCAAAACGGACATATTGAACACCGGGGAGCTGTTTTTT. It specifies CASKTDILNTGELFF.

The chain couples TRBV6-2 or TRBV6-3 to TRBJ1-6; 8 bases map to TRBD1. J gave up 11 bases and V 8 bases, and 11 bases lay outside the gene matches. Germline-derived CDR1 and CDR2 are MNHEY and SVGEGT. The CDR3 length is 14 residues. The CDR3 coding sequence is TGTGCCAGCGGACCACAGGGGGTAAGGGCACCCCTCCACTTT. Protein product: CASGPQGVRAPLHF.

V and J are TRBV19 and TRBJ2-1; no clear D gene. Per the germline V gene, CDR1 is LNHDA and CDR2 is SQIVND (reference sequence). V dropped 3 bases and J dropped 6 bases, with 18 bases sitting between them. The CDR3 has 16 amino acids. CDR3 protein: CASSMGYSLVSNEQFF. CDR3 DNA: TGTGCCAGTAGTATGGGTTACTCGTTAGTCAGCAATGAGCAGTTCTTC. The whole variable domain, filled in from reference TRBV19 and TRBJ2-1, reads DGGITQSPKYLFRKEGQNVTLSCEQNLNHDAMYWYRQDPGQGLRLIYYSQIVNDFQKGDIAEGYSVSREKKESFPLTVTSAQKNPTAFYLCASSMGYSLVSNEQFFGPGTRLTVL.

This clonotype was counted only a few times. This chain links TRBV28 with TRBJ2-7; the D gene is possibly TRBD1 (6 bases). The CDR3 has 14 residues. V was shortened by 4 bases and J by 1 base, with 11 bases between the two germline ends. Germline values: CDR1 MDHEN, CDR2 SYDVKM. CDR3 nucleotide sequence: TGTGCCAGCAGTTCGAGGGGACATTCCTACGAGCAGTACTTC. This translates into CASSSRGHSYEQYF.

This clonotype was detected only a few times. V gene TRBV27 combines with J gene TRBJ1-2; D is possibly TRBD1 (5 bases). The CDR3 extends over 15 amino acids. Germline CDR1 MNHEY, CDR2 SMNVEV (reference sequence). V was clipped by 1 base and J by 4 bases, with 13 bases between them. CDR3 region: CASSLLRGASYGYTF. The CDR3 nucleotides read TGTGCCAGCAGTTTATTGAGGGGCGCAAGCTATGGCTACACCTTC.

This sequence joins TRBV20-1 and TRBJ2-5; 8 bases are a match to TRBD1. The CDR3 extends over 13 amino acids. V shed 6 bases, J shed 5 bases, and the junction held 8 bases outside the gene matches. The germline V gene has CDR1 DFQATT and CDR2 SNEGSKA (reference sequence). CDR3 sequence (DNA): TGCAGTGCCTTACTGGACAGGGAGGAGACCCAGTACTTC. Translation: CSALLDREETQYF.

This rearrangement joins TRBV11-2 to TRBJ2-2, with TRBD1 as a possible D gene (6 bases). With 4 bases removed from V and 5 bases from J, the gap between germline ends came to 17 bases. This CDR3 is 16 amino acids long. Germline assignment: CDR1 SGHAT and CDR2 FQNNGV. Written as DNA, the CDR3 is TGTGCCAGCAGCTCCAACAGGGAGTATTTGACCGGGGAGCTGTTTTTT. Its protein is CASSSNREYLTGELFF.

This chain links TRBV7-9 with TRBJ2-7; D uncertain. V lost 3 bases and J lost 0, with 9 bases in between. CDR3 length equals 14 residues. The germline V gene encodes CDR1 SEHNR and CDR2 FQNEAQ (reference sequence). Here the CDR3 reads CASSLAVTSYEQYF. In DNA, the CDR3 is TGTGCCAGCAGCTTGGCAGTTACCTCCTACGAGCAGTACTTC.

The table lists this clonotype with many counts. CDR3 sequence reads: CASSDISHQPQHF. CDR3 bases: TGTGCCAGCAGTGACATTTCGCATCAGCCCCAGCATTTT. V gene TRBV6-6 combines with J gene TRBJ1-5; D not resolved. CDR3 length: 13 residues. V dropped 5 bases and J dropped 5 bases, with 10 bases sitting between them. Germline V gene sequence: CDR1 MNHNY, CDR2 SVGAGI (reference sequence).

This clonotype turned up a few times. This chain links TRBV20-1 with TRBJ1-6; 9 nucleotides line up with TRBD1. The length of the CDR3 is 14 residues. V shed 2 bases and J 14 bases; nucleotides not matched to a gene: 10. Germline values: CDR1 DFQATT, CDR2 SNEGSKA (reference sequence). The CDR3 DNA follows: TGCAGTGCTAGATCAGGGACAGGGACCTCCTCCCTCCACTTT. Its protein product is CSARSGTGTSSLHF.

This clonotype was recorded many times. The chain uses TRBV7-2 and TRBJ2-5; D is ambiguous. Trimming left V 3 bases short and J 2 bases short, with 10 bases between. Per the germline V gene, CDR1 is SGHTA and CDR2 is FQGNSA. The CDR3 length is 14 residues. CDR3 sequence reads: CASSLARAQETQYF. The CDR3 coding sequence is TGTGCCAGCAGCTTGGCCAGAGCTCAAGAGACCCAGTACTTC.